The 17 T cell receptor beta chains given below trace back to one sample, sequenced in a study of human T cells and chemical hapten exposure. TCRdb re-derived calls from the RACE reads in MiXCR, one entry per CDR3 protein. Here the sample spans approximately 100,000 distinct CDR3 sequences, roughly a tenth being singletons. As for time point: patch test 2, 6 weeks after DPC sensitization. Stated treatment: therapeutic diphenylcyclopropenone sensitization with weekly scalp DPC. The source material was whole blood, sampled in connection with sensitization to the hapten diphenylcyclopropenone (DPC). Receptors originate from a woman in her thirties or forties with alopecia areata. Some clones in this sample may be carry-over from other donors' samples.

This clonotype has only a few counts. The chain links TRBV7-9 to TRBJ1-1; possibly TRBD1 for D (5 bases). Per the germline V gene, CDR1 is SEHNR and CDR2 is FQNEAQ (reference sequence). Trimming removed 5 bases at V and 0 bases at J, with 7 bases between. CDR3 length: 13 amino acids. This CDR3 is CASSQQVNTEAFF. The DNA for the CDR3 is TGTGCCAGCAGCCAACAGGTGAACACTGAAGCTTTCTTT.

The V call is TRBV5-1, the J call TRBJ2-7; weak D call: TRBD2 (6 bases). CDR1 and CDR2 (germline): SGHRS, YFSETQ. The CDR3 is made up of 12 amino acids. Trimming took 4 bases from V and 5 from J, leaving 10 bases between them. In DNA form, the CDR3 reads TGCGCCAGCAGCCAAGCGGGCGACGAGCAGTACTTC. Amino acids: CASSQAGDEQYF.

The rearrangement joins TRBV3-1 to TRBJ2-4; no clear D gene. This CDR3 is built from 14 residues. Trimming removed 2 bases at V and 4 bases at J, with 9 bases between. Germline values: CDR1 LGHDT, CDR2 YNNKEL (reference sequence). CDR3 amino acids: CASSQRALKNIQYF. CDR3 bases: TGTGCCAGCAGCCAAAGAGCCCTTAAAAACATTCAGTACTTC.

This clonotype was found many times. V usage is TRBV6-5 and J usage is TRBJ2-7; 8 positions agree with TRBD1. Germline V gives CDR1 MNHEY, CDR2 SVGAGI. The CDR3 spans 14 residues. V shed 4 bases, J shed 3 bases, and the junction held 5 bases outside the gene matches. CDR3 nucleotides: TGTGCCAGCAGTTCTCCGACAGGGGACTACGAGCAGTACTTC. Encoded protein: CASSSPTGDYEQYF.

The table lists this clonotype with many counts. This sequence joins TRBV30 and TRBJ1-2; D not resolved. The ends were cut back, 1 base at V and 5 bases at J, with 11 bases in the middle. The CDR3 is 13 amino acids. Germline CDR1 and CDR2: GTSNPN and SVGIG (reference sequence). CDR3 bases: TGTGCCTGGAGTGAAGACGCCCCGTATGGCTACACCTTC. Translated, it gives CAWSEDAPYGYTF.

This clonotype was seen more than once but under ten times. The chain joins TRBV27 to TRBJ2-7; D possibly corresponds to TRBD1 (6 bases). The CDR3 runs 17 residues. Per the germline V gene, CDR1 is MNHEY and CDR2 is SMNVEV (reference sequence). V was shortened by 6 bases and J by 2 bases, with 23 bases between the two germline ends. Here the CDR3 DNA reads TGTGCCAGCAGCCGCCGCAGGGGTGACACCCTTGCCTACGAGCAGTACTTC. This encodes CASSRRRGDTLAYEQYF.

The genes are TRBV20-1 and TRBJ1-5, with TRBD1 matching over 8 bases. Germline V gene lookup returns CDR1 DFQATT and CDR2 SNEGSKA (reference sequence). This CDR3 comprises 17 residues. V shed 6 bases and J 0 bases; nucleotides not matched to a gene: 13. The CDR3: CSALDRGRSYSNQPQHF. In DNA, the CDR3 is TGCAGTGCACTCGACAGGGGTAGATCTTATAGCAATCAGCCCCAGCATTTT.

This clonotype was recorded a few times. The chain is built from TRBV21-1 and TRBJ1-1; the D segment call TRBD1 is taken from the table without a DNA check. TRBV21-1 is tagged as a pseudogene. This CDR3 has 15 amino acids. The CDR3 reads CASSKGRTGDTEAFF. CDR3 DNA: TGTGCCAGCAGCAAAGGCCGGACAGGGGACACTGAAGCTTTCTTT.

The chain joins TRBV5-5 to TRBJ1-5, with D possibly TRBD1 on 6 matching bases. Trimming removed 4 bases from V and 5 bases from J, with 13 bases in between. Germline V gene data show CDR1 as SGHKS and CDR2 as YYEKEE (reference sequence). This CDR3 is 14 amino acids long. CDR3 sequence reads: CASSKTGTDQPQHF. CDR3 in DNA: TGTGCCAGCAGCAAAACAGGGACCGATCAGCCCCAGCATTTT.

V is TRBV5-6 and J is TRBJ1-5; D is uncertain. V gave up 4 bases and J gave up 3 bases, with 20 bases separating them. Per the germline V gene, CDR1 is SGHDT and CDR2 is YYEEEE. This CDR3 comprises 17 residues. The CDR3 coding sequence is TGTGCCAGCAGCGCCTCTAGACCAGGACGGATCAATCAGCCCCAGCATTTT. Translating gives CASSASRPGRINQPQHF. The variable domain in full, with the rest retrieved from reference TRBV5-6 and TRBJ1-5, is DAGVTQSPTHLIKTRGQQVTLRCSPKSGHDTVSWYQQALGQGPQFIFQYYEEEERQRGNFPDRFSGHQFPNYSSELNVNALLLGDSALYLCASSASRPGRINQPQHFGDGTRLSIL.

This clonotype was seen a handful of times. V usage is TRBV12-3 or TRBV12-4 and J usage is TRBJ1-2; a possible D gene is TRBD1 (6 bases). Trimming left V 5 bases short and J 2 bases short, with 18 bases between. The CDR3 runs 16 residues. The chain's CDR3 is CASSRLGGRSNYGYTF. CDR3 nucleotides: TGTGCCAGCAGTCGCCTGGGGGGGCGTTCGAACTATGGCTACACCTTC.

The rearrangement uses TRBV28 and TRBJ2-3, with 8 bases lining up with TRBD2. The length of the CDR3 is 15 residues. V dropped 5 bases and J dropped 6; count of bases not matched to a gene: 10. Germline V gene lookup returns CDR1 MDHEN and CDR2 SYDVKM. CDR3 amino acids: CASSPWRGEWDTQYF. The CDR3 DNA follows: TGTGCCAGCAGTCCCTGGCGGGGGGAGTGGGATACGCAGTATTTT. Looking up the rest from reference TRBV28 and TRBJ2-3 gives the full variable domain: DVKVTQSSRYLVKRTGEKVFLECVQDMDHENMFWYRQDPGLGLRLIYFSYDVKMKEKGDIPEGYSVSREKKERFSLILESASTNQTSMYLCASSPWRGEWDTQYFGPGTRLTVL.

The chain employs TRBV20-1 and TRBJ2-7, with 9 positions matching TRBD1. The CDR3 runs 15 residues. Germline lookup yields CDR1 DFQATT and CDR2 SNEGSKA (reference sequence). V lost 2 bases to trimming and J lost 5 bases; unmatched junction nucleotides: 10. CDR3 protein: CSARPIGQGFNEQYF. In DNA form, the CDR3 reads TGCAGTGCTAGACCTATCGGACAGGGGTTCAACGAGCAGTACTTC.

This clonotype was seen a few times. The CDR3 region has the DNA TGTGCCATCAGTCCTAGCGGGGGGGCGTCAGATACGCAGTATTTT. Translating gives CAISPSGGASDTQYF. J is TRBJ2-3 and V is TRBV10-3; 12 positions match TRBD2. V was pared by 5 bases and J by 4 bases, with 4 bases of the junction left unmatched. This CDR3 is 15 amino acids long. The germline V gene has CDR1 ENHRY and CDR2 SYGVKD.

This clonotype came up many times. V and J are TRBV5-1 and TRBJ2-1; 7 bases fit TRBD1. The germline V gene has CDR1 SGHRS and CDR2 YFSETQ. The CDR3 is made up of 14 amino acids. V was pared by 4 bases and J by 2 bases, with 3 bases of the junction left unmatched. CDR3 protein: CASSTGQTYNEQFF. The CDR3 DNA follows: TGCGCCAGCAGCACGGGACAGACCTACAATGAGCAGTTCTTC.

The gene calls are TRBV29-1 and TRBJ1-1; D gene uncertain. V was shortened by 4 bases and J by 3 bases, with 9 bases between the two germline ends. CDR1 and CDR2 from the germline V gene are SQVTM and ANQGSEA. CDR3 length: 12 amino acids. This CDR3 is CSVVDPYTEAFF. The CDR3, as DNA: TGCAGCGTTGTTGATCCATACACTGAAGCTTTCTTT.

The V and J genes are TRBV6-5 and TRBJ1-1, with D possibly being TRBD1 (5 bases). This CDR3 is 17 amino acids long. V lost 2 bases and J lost 0, with 16 bases in between. Looked up from germline, CDR1 is MNHEY and CDR2 is SVGAGI. The CDR3 reads CASSYIRVDGMNTEAFF. Written as DNA, the CDR3 is TGTGCCAGCAGTTACATCAGGGTCGATGGGATGAACACTGAAGCTTTCTTT.